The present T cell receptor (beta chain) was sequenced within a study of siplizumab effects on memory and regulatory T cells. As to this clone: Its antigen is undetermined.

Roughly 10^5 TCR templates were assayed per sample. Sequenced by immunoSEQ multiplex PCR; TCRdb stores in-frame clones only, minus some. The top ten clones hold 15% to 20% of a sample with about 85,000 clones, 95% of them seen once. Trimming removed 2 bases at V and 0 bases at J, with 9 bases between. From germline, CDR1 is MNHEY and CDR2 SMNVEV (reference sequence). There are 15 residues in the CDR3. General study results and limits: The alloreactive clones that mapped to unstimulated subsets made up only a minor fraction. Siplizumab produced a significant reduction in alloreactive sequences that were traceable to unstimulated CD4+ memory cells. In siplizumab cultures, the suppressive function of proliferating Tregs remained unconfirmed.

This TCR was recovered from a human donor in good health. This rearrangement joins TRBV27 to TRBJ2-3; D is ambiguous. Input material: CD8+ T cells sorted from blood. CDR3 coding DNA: TGTGCCAGCAGTTTAGGCAGGCCAAGCACAGATACGCAGTATTTT. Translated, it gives CASSLGRPSTDTQYF.